Shown below are 3 T cell receptor beta chains from a single sample sequenced in a study of T cells in localized non-small cell lung cancer. Sequenced by immunoSEQ multiplex PCR; TCRdb stores in-frame clones only, minus some. The table has tens of thousands of clones, about 91% seen once. Sequences were derived from peripheral blood, sampled before any cancer treatment. These receptors were obtained from a man aged 35-69 years with stage I squamous cell lung carcinoma.

The chain is built from TRBV6-5 and TRBJ2-3; no firm D call. The CDR3 is 14 residues long. Germline V gene lookup returns CDR1 MNHEY and CDR2 SVGAGI. Trimming took off 0 bases at V and 6 bases at J, with 10 bases between the two ends. Here the CDR3 reads CASSYSRTDDTQYF. In DNA, the CDR3 is TGTGCCAGCAGTTACTCCCGGACGGACGATACGCAGTATTTT.

J is TRBJ2-5 and V is TRBV2; D gene unclear. The CDR3 runs to 13 residues. Per germline, CDR1 SNHLY and CDR2 FYNNEI. V was clipped by 6 bases and J by 5 bases, with 13 bases between them. The DNA of the CDR3 is TGTGCCAGCAGACGCCAACTCAGGGAGACCCAGTACTTC. Amino acids: CASRRQLRETQYF. Supplemented by reference TRBV2 and TRBJ2-5, the full variable domain reads EPEVTQTPSHQVTQMGQEVILRCVPISNHLYFYWYRQILGQKVEFLVSFYNNEISEKSEIFDDQFSVERPDGSNFTLKIRSTKLEDSAMYFCASRRQLRETQYFGPGTRLLVL.

This chain connects TRBV4-2 to TRBJ1-4; tentatively, D is TRBD1 (5 bases). V was pared by 0 bases and J by 4 bases, with 12 bases between. The CDR3 spans 16 residues. CDR1 is LGHNA and CDR2 is YNFKEQ in the germline V gene. The CDR3 DNA follows: TGTGCCAGCAGCCAAGATCAGGGCAGGTTTAATGAAAAACTGTTTTTT. Translated, it gives CASSQDQGRFNEKLFF.